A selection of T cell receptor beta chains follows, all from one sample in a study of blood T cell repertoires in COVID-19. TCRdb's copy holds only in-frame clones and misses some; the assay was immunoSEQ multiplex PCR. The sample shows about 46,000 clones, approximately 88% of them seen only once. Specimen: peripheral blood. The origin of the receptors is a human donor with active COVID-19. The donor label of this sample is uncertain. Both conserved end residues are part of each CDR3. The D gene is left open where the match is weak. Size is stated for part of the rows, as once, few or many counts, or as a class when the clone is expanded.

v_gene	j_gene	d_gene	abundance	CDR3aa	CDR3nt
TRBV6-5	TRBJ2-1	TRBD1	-	CATNDRGRLGNEQFF	TGTGCCACCAACGACAGGGGGCGATTAGGGAATGAGCAGTTCTTC
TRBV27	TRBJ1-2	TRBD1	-	CASSWDRGRGLGYTF	TGTGCCAGCAGTTGGGACAGGGGTCGTGGACTGGGCTACACCTTC
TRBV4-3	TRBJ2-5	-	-	CASSQATGIETQYF	TGCGCCAGCAGCCAAGCTACAGGGATTGAGACCCAGTACTTC
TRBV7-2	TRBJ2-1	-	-	CASSSEGGPYNEQFF	TGTGCCAGCAGCTCAGAGGGGGGGCCATACAATGAGCAGTTCTTC
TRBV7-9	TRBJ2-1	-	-	CASRSKRDTGNEQFF	TGTGCCAGCAGATCAAAACGGGACACTGGGAATGAGCAGTTCTTC
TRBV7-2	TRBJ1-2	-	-	CASSPSSVQPYGYTF	TGTGCCAGCAGCCCTAGCTCGGTCCAGCCTTATGGCTACACCTTC
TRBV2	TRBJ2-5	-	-	CAGKQGLTQETQYF	TGTGCCGGAAAACAGGGCCTAACCCAAGAGACCCAGTACTTC
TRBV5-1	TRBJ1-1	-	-	CASSLLGGNTEAFF	TGCGCCAGCAGCTTGCTCGGCGGGAACACTGAAGCTTTCTTT
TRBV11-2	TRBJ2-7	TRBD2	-	CASSPWAGGPYEQYF	TGTGCCAGCAGCCCATGGGCGGGGGGACCCTACGAGCAGTACTTC
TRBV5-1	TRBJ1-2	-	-	CASSLIPESNGYTF	TGCGCCAGCAGCTTGATACCGGAGTCGAATGGCTACACCTTC
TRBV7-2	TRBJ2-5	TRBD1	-	CASSQTGGLTQYF	TGTGCCAGCAGCCAAACAGGGGGCTTGACCCAGTACTTC
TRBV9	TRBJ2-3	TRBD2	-	CASSVLSSGSTDTQYF	TGTGCCAGCAGCGTCTTGTCTAGCGGTAGCACAGATACGCAGTATTTT
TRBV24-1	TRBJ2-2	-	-	CATSDLPGTSGELFF	TGTGCCACCAGTGATTTGCCGGGGACATCCGGGGAGCTGTTTTTT
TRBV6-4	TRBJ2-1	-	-	CASSDSSGSYNEQFF	TGTGCCAGCAGTGACTCTAGCGGCTCCTACAATGAGCAGTTCTTC
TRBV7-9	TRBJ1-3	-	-	CASSVGQGNTIYF	TGTGCCAGCAGCGTAGGACAGGGAAACACCATATATTTT
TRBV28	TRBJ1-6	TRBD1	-	CASLWGDRGNSPLHF	TGTGCCAGCCTATGGGGAGACAGGGGTAATTCACCCCTCCACTTT
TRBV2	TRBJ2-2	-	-	CASSLFTGELFF	TGTGCCAGCAGCCTGTTCACCGGGGAGCTGTTTTTT
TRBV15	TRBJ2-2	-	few	CATSRGRVDTGELFF	TGTGCCACCAGCAGGGGCAGGGTCGACACCGGGGAGCTGTTTTTT
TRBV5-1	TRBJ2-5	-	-	CASSWTPGETQYF	TGCGCCAGCAGCTGGACTCCCGGGGAGACCCAGTACTTC
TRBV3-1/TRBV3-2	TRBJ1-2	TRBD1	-	CASSGQGTYYGYTF	TGTGCCAGCAGCGGACAGGGGACTTACTATGGCTACACCTTC
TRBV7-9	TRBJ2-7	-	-	CASSPLLIPGDYEQYF	TGTGCCAGCAGCCCACTATTAATTCCAGGGGACTACGAGCAGTACTTC
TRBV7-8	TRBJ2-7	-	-	CASSFLDGNEQYF	TGTGCCAGCAGCTTCCTTGACGGGAACGAGCAGTACTTC